This TCR beta chain originates from a study of response to subunit inactivated influenza vaccine. Study-level results: After each seasonal influenza vaccination, few new T cells are recruited, the authors suggested.

V was trimmed by 1 base and J by 3 bases, leaving 10 bases between them. The germline V gene has CDR1 SGHNT and CDR2 YYREEE (reference sequence). The CDR3 totals 14 residues. This clonotype was detected only a few times. Its specificity is unknown. TCRdb recomputed calls from the RT-PCR reads with MiXCR, one row per CDR3 protein. The data show roughly 500,000 distinct CDR3 sequences, about 17% seen once. The clonotype comes from a man aged 50 to 75 who received an inactivated influenza vaccine. The material sequenced was CD4+ T cells sorted from PBMCs, taken about 23 months after vaccination. The chain couples TRBV5-4 to TRBJ1-2; D may be TRBD1 (5 bases). The CDR3 sequence is CASSLRGVHYGYTF. CDR3 nucleotide sequence: TGTGCCAGCAGCTTGCGAGGGGTCCACTATGGCTACACCTTC.